This T cell receptor (beta chain) was captured in a study of shared clonotypes between healthy human individuals (dated by TCRdb to 2018 to 2020). Describing the broader study: The cohort included three men and two women between 18 and 49 years of age. For each donor, CD4 naive and CD4 memory were each run on three plates, CD8 naive on two plates, and CD8 memory on one plate. The study deeply sequenced blood TCR repertoires of five healthy adults to estimate repertoire size and the extent of clonotype sharing between individuals. Different laboratories and diverse techniques were used to prepare libraries and sequence TCR repertoires, to increase sequencing depth and limit assay-specific biases. Leukapheresis yielded between about 0.9 and 8.9 billion PBMCs per donor.

For the CD8 naive samples, CD45RO-negative cells were positively selected for CCR7, yielding a CD45RA+CCR7+ population from which TemRA cells were excluded. The donors were healthy, HIV-negative adults with no recently reported acute infections or vaccinations. All donors were Caucasian adults living in Nashville, Tennessee, USA. Blood was obtained by leukapheresis, after which PBMCs were separated by Ficoll-Histopaque density gradient centrifugation and cryopreserved in liquid nitrogen vapor phase. Analytical flow cytometry was used to check the purity and quantity of every magnetically sorted T cell population. From each sorted fraction, genomic DNA was isolated and quantified by UV absorbance on a Nanodrop 2000c. The junction shows trimming of 5 bases on V and 0 bases on J, and the gene matches do not reach 11 bases of it. The CDR3 runs 18 residues from the cysteine to the phenylalanine. The only DNA kept is the CDR3, 54 bases in frame from the first base. Taken from the germline V gene, the CDR1 and CDR2 loops are SGHVS and FNYEAQ.

The research as a whole found: Sampling was restricted to blood, and TCR repertoires in tissues likely differ from the TCR repertoires found in blood. Even with the large sequencing depth, rarefaction of the sorted-subset datasets indicated that sequencing was incomplete. Estimated clonotype richness was generally larger for naive than for memory subsets. Based on pairwise subsampling, the degree of clonotype sharing among donors was expected to be affected by sequencing depth. When a handful of donors were compared, the shared fraction of clonotypes was around 4.6% for naive CD4, 3.5% to 4% for naive CD8, 2% to 2.5% for memory CD4, and less than 0.5% for memory CD8. The genetic and exposure-history diversity represented was limited by the small number of donors. Compared with non-shared clonotypes, clonotypes shared by all four sorted-subset donors had higher generation probabilities.

Using the deep immunoSEQ assay, TCR CDR3 regions were amplified from genomic DNA by multiplex PCR. Genomic DNA extracted from each cell subset was distributed evenly over all wells of several immunoSEQ 96-well plates, and each plate served as one replicate. For sorted subsets, each replicate PCR was loaded with 200 to 250 ng genomic DNA, equivalent to 30,000 or so T cell genomes. Purified libraries were measured with a Qubit 3.0 fluorometer, size-checked on a Bioanalyzer 2100, and measured again with the KAPA Library Quantification kit. Every immunoSEQ 96-well plate was sequenced on a dedicated single-read 150-cycle Illumina NextSeq 550 flow cell. The source study handled its data this way. The immunoSEQ output contained only junctional sequences without quality scores, so filtering could not match that applied to full-length reads. To assign V/J genes and CDR3, sequences were annotated against IMGT germline references using PyIR, a Python wrapper for IgBLAST v1.9. Any read was removed if the V/J assignment was weak (E-value above 1e-6), the CDR3 was missing, or the read contained stop codons, out-of-frame junctions, or ambiguous translated residues. V3J clonotypes were defined by identical inferred V gene, J gene, and CDR3 amino acid sequence. Percentage overlap between repertoires was computed as shared unique clonotypes divided by the size of the smaller repertoire. Richness of each repertoire was evaluated using RTK rarefaction, the Chao1 estimator, and Recon v2.1 estimates of unobserved clonotypes. Generation probabilities were computed with OLGA for all TCRbeta clonotypes obtained by the gDNA method from four donors. TCRdb stores this immuneACCESS table with in-frame sequences only. Part of the clones is absent; in the studies checked, under half of the shortfall reflects unresolved V genes, and no reason is known for the rest. The DNA gave D and trimming, while V, J and clone size come from that table. The sample includes 700,000 to 950,000 clones, with about 96% observed a single time. Of the sample, less than 0.25% falls within the top ten clones.

Remarks on this clone: It has no known antigen specificity. No clone much larger than this one lies a single base away; base qualities are absent.

Sample: naive CD8+ T cells sorted from blood. The intended sense of this specimen's cell subset or site label: CD45RA+CCR7+. This sequence originates from a man younger than 45 in good health. Recombination joined TRBV7-6 with TRBJ2-2, with 8 bases in between that match TRBD2. The CDR3 region reads CASSKKAREVANTGELFF. At the DNA level, the sequence is TGTGCCAGCAGCAAAAAAGCGCGGGAGGTCGCGAACACCGGGGAGCTGTTTTTT.